Included here is one T cell receptor beta chain sequence, with context. Other nucleotide sequences from this sample produce the same CDR3. The sequenced material, unsorted PBMC DNA, was run on ten immunoSEQ deep assay plates. Profiled with immunoSEQ multiplex PCR; TCRdb holds only in-frame clones, not every one. In the table there are about 490,000 clones, roughly 85% of which are singletons. The data originate from a study of shared clonotypes between healthy human individuals. In germline, CDR1 is LNHDA, CDR2 SQIVND (reference sequence). Trimming at V came to 4 bases and at J to 5 bases, leaving 3 bases not matched to a gene. The CDR3 consists of 14 residues.

The receptor's source is a woman aged 40 to 49 in good health. Some clones in this sample may be carry-over from other donors' samples. The source material was PBMCs. The genes are TRBV19 and TRBJ1-5; 9 nucleotides match TRBD1. The DNA of the CDR3 is TGTGCCAGTAGTACCACAGGGGGCTATCAGCCCCAGCATTTT. The encoded protein is CASSTTGGYQPQHF.